This T cell receptor beta chain was sequenced for a study of post-analysis software for immune sequencing data. Findings of the study overall: Comparison with controls showed significantly lower normalized Chao1 diversity in multiple sclerosis patients. Patients had higher frequencies than controls of five TRBV segments, including TRBV5-6, TRBV5-1 and TRBV20-1.

Sequencing libraries made from TCR beta cDNA carried unique molecular identifiers. TCRdb passed the PCR reads through MiXCR, listing each CDR3 protein once. Here the sample spans more than 450,000 distinct CDR3 sequences, around 40% being singletons. As regards this clonotype: Its specificity is unknown.

The CDR3 contains 16 residues. J gave up 8 bases and V 4 bases, and 13 bases lay outside the gene matches. V gene TRBV12-3 or TRBV12-4 combines with J gene TRBJ2-1; 8 bases fit TRBD2. The sequenced sample was blood. The TCR comes from a girl aged 10 to 17 with multiple sclerosis. The CDR3 coding sequence is TGTGCCAGCAGTTCCTCCAGAGCGGGAGAGGTAGATGAGCAGTTCTTC. Its protein product is CASSSSRAGEVDEQFF.